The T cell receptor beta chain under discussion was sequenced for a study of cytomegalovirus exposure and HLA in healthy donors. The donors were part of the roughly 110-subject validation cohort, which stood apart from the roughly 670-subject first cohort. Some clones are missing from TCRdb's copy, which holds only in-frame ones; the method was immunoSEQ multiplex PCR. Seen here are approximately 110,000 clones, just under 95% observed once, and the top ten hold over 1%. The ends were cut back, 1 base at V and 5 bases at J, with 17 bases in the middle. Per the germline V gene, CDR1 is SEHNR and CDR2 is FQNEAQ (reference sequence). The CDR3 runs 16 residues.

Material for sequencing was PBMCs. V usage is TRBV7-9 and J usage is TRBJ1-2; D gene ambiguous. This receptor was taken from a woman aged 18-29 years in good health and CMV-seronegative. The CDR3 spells CASSLGELPPLYGYTF. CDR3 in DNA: TGTGCCAGCAGCTTAGGGGAGCTGCCTCCCCTATATGGCTACACCTTC.